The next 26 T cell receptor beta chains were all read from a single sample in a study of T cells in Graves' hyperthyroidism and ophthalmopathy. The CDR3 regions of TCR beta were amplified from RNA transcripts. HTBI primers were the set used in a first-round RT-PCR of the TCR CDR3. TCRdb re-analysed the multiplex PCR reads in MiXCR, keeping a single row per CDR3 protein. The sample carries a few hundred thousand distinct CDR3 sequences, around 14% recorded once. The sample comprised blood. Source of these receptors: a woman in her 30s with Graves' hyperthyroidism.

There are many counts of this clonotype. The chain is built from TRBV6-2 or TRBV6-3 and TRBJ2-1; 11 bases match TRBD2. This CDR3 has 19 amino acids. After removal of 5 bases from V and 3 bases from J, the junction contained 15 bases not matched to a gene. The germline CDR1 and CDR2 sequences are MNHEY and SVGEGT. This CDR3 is CASSPRGSGRARHYNEQFF. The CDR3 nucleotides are TGTGCCAGCAGTCCGAGGGGTAGCGGGAGGGCCCGACACTACAATGAGCAGTTCTTC.

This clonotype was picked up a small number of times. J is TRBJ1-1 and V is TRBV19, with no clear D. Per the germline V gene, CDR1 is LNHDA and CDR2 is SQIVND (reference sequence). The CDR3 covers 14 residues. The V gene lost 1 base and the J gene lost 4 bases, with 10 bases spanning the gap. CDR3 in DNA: TGTGCCAGTAGTATAGTCGGGTGGGGCACTGAAGCTTTCTTT. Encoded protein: CASSIVGWGTEAFF.

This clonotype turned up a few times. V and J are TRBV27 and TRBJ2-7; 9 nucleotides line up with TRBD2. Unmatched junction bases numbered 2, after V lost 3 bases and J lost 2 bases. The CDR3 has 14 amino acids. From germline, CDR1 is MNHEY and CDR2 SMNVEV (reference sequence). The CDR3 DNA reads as TGTGCCAGCAGTTTCATAGCGGGGGCCTACGAGCAGTACTTC. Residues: CASSFIAGAYEQYF.

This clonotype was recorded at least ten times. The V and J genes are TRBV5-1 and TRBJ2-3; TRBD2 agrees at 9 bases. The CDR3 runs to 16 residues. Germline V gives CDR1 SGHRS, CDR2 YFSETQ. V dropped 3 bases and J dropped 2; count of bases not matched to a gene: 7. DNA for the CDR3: TGCGCCAGCAGCTCGACTAGCGGAACGGTCACAGATACGCAGTATTTT. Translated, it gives CASSSTSGTVTDTQYF. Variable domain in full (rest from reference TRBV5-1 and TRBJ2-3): KAGVTQTPRYLIKTRGQQVTLSCSPISGHRSVSWYQQTPGQGLQFLFEYFSETQRNKGNFPGRFSGRQFSNSRSEMNVSTLELGDSALYLCASSSTSGTVTDTQYFGPGTRLTVL.

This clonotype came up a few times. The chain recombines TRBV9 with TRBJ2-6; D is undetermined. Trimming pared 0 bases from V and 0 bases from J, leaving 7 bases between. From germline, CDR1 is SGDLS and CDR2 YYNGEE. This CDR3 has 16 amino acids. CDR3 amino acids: CASSVVGYSGANVLTF. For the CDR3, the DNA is TGTGCCAGCAGCGTAGTCGGGTACTCTGGGGCCAACGTCCTGACTTTC.

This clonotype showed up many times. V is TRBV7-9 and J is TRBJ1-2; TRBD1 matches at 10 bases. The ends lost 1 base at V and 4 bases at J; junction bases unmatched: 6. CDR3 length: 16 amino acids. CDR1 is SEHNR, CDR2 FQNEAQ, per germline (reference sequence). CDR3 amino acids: CASSLEGQGFGYGYTF. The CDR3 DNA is TGTGCCAGCAGCTTAGAGGGACAGGGGTTTGGCTATGGCTACACCTTC.

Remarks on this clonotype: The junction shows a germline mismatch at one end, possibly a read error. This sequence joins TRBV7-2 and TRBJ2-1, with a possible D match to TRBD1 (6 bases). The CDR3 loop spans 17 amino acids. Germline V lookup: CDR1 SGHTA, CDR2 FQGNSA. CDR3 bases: TGCGCCAGCAGCCAAGAGTGGGTAGGACAGCTCGGCGGGGAGCAGTTCTTC. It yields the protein CASSQEWVGQLGGEQFF.

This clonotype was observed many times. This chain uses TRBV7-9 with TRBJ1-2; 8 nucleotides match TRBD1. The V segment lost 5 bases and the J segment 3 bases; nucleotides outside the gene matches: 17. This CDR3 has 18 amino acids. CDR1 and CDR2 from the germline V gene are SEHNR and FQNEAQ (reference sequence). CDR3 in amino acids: CASSQGGRGPWFDYGYTF. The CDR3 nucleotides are TGTGCCAGCAGCCAGGGCGGCAGGGGGCCGTGGTTCGACTATGGCTACACCTTC.

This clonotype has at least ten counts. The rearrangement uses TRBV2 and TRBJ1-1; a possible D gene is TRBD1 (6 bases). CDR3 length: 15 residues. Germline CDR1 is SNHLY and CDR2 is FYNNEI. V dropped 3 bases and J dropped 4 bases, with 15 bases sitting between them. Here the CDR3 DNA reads TGTGCCAGCAGTGATCCTACAGGGTTGGGCACTGAAGCTTTCTTT. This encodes CASSDPTGLGTEAFF. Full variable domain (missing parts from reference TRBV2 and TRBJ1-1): EPEVTQTPSHQVTQMGQEVILRCVPISNHLYFYWYRQILGQKVEFLVSFYNNEISEKSEIFDDQFSVERPDGSNFTLKIRSTKLEDSAMYFCASSDPTGLGTEAFFGQGTRLTVV.

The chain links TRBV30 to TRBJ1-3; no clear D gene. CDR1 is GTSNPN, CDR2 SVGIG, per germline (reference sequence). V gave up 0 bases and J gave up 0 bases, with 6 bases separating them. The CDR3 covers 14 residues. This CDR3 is CAWSVESSGNTIYF. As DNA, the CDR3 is TGTGCCTGGAGTGTAGAGTCCTCTGGAAACACCATATATTTT.

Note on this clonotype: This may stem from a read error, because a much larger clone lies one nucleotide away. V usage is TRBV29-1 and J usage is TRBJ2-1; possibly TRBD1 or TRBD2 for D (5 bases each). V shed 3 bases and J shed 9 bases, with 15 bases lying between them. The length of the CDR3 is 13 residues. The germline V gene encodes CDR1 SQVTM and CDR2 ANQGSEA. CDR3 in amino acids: CSVERGSRGEQFF. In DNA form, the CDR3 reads TGCAGCGTTGAGAGGGGCAGCCGCGGTGAGCAGTTCTTC.

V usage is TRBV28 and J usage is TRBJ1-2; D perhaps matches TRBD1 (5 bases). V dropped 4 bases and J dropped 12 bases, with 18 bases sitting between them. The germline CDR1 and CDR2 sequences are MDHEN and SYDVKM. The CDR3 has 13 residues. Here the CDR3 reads CASSSGRQTLNTF. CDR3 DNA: TGTGCCAGCAGTTCCGGCCGACAGACCCTTAACACCTTC.

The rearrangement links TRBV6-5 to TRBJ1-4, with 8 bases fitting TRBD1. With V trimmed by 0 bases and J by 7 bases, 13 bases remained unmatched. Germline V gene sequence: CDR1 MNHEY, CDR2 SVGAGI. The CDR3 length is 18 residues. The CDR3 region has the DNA TGTGCCAGCAGTTACTCGATGAGGGTCCAGGGGGCGGGTGAAAAACTGTTTTTT. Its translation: CASSYSMRVQGAGEKLFF.

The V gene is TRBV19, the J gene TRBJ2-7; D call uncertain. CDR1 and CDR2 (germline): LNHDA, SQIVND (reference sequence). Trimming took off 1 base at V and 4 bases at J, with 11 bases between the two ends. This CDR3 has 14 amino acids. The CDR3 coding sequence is TGTGCCAGTAGTATAGCAGCCAGATCTTACGAGCAGTACTTC. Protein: CASSIAARSYEQYF.

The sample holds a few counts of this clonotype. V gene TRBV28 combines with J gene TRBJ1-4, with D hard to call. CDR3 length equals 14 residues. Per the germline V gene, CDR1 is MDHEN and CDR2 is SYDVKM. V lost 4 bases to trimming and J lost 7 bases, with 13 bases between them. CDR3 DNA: TGTGCCAGCAGTTCCCAGTTGGGAGGTGAAAAACTGTTTTTT. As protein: CASSSQLGGEKLFF.

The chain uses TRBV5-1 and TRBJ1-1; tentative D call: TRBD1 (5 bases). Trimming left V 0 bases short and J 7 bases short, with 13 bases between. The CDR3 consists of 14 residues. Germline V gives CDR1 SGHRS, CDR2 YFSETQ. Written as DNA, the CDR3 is TGCGCCAGCAGCTTGGAAGGGGTTCAGTTTGAAGCTTTCTTT. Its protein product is CASSLEGVQFEAFF.

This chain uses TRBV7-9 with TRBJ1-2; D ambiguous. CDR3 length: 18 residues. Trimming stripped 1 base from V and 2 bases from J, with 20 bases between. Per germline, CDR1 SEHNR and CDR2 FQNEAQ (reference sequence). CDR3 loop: CASSLGSGGFPSNYGYTF. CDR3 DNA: TGTGCCAGCAGCTTAGGTTCCGGCGGCTTCCCCTCCAACTATGGCTACACCTTC.

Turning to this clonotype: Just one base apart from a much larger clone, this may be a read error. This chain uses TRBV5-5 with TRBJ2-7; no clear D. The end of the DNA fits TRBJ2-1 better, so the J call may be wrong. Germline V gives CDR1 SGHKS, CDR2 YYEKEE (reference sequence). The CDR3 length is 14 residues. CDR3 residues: CASSLLVSSYEQFF. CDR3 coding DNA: TGTGCCAGCAGCTTATTGGTCTCCTCCTACGAGCAGTTCTTC.

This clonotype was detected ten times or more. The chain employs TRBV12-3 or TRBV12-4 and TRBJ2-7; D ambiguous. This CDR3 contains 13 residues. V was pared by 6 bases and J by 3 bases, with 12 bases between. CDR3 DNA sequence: TGTGCCAGCAGCCTTACAGAACACTACGAGCAGTACTTC. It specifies CASSLTEHYEQYF.

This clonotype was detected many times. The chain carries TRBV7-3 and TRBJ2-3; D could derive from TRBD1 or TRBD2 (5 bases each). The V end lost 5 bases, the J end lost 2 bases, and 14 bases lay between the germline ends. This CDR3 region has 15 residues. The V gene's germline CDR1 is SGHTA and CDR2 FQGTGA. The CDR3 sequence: CASSPKPGTTDTQYF. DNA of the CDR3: TGTGCCAGCAGCCCAAAGCCGGGGACCACAGATACGCAGTATTTT.

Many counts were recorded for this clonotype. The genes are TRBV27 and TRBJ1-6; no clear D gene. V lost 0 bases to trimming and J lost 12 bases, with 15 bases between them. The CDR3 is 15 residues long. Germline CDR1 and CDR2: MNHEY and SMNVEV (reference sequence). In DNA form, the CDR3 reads TGTGCCAGCAGTTTATCGGAGAGGGTGTTGAGACCCCTCCACTTT. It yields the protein CASSLSERVLRPLHF.

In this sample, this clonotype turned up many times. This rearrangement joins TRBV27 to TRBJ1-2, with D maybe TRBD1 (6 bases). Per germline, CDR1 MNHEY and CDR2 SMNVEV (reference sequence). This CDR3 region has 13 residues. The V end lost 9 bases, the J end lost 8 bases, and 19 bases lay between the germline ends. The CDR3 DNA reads TGTGCCAGTGGCCCGACAGGACACATCGGCTACACCTTC. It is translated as CASGPTGHIGYTF.

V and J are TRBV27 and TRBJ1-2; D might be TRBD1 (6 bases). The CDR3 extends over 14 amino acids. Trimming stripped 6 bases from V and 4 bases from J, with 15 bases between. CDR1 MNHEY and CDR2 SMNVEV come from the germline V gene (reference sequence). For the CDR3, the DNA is TGTGCCAGCAGGTTACAGGGTTCGCTCTATGGCTACACCTTC. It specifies CASRLQGSLYGYTF.

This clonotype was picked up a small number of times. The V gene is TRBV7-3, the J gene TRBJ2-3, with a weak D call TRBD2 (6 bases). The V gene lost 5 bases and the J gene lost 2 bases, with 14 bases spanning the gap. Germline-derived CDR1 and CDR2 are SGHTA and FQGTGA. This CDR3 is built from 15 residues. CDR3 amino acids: CASSIGTLDTDTQYF. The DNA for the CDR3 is TGTGCCAGCAGCATCGGGACTCTTGACACAGATACGCAGTATTTT.

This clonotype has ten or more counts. The CDR3 loop reads CSASGRRHEQYF. The DNA of the CDR3 is TGCAGTGCTAGCGGGAGGCGGCACGAGCAGTACTTC. The V and J genes are TRBV20-1 and TRBJ2-7, with TRBD2 identical over 7 bases. This CDR3 spans 12 amino acids. From germline, CDR1 is DFQATT and CDR2 SNEGSKA (reference sequence). V trimming: 3 bases; J trimming: 5 bases; junction bases outside the gene matches: 4.

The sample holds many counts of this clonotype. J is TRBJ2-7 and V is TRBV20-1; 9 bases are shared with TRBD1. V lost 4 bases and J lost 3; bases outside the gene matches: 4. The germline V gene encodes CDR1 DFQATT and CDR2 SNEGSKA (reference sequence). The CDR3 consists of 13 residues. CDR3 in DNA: TGCAGTGCTACCGGACAGGGGCTCTACGAGCAGTACTTC. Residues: CSATGQGLYEQYF.